This T cell receptor beta chain was recorded in a study of T cell responses to AZD1222 COVID-19 vaccine. Germline V lookup: CDR1 MNHEY, CDR2 SVGAGI. This CDR3 is 16 amino acids long. J was trimmed by 4 bases and V by 1 base; bases with no gene match: 8. This clone was observed a few times. The repertoire was sequenced with immunoSEQ multiplex PCR; TCRdb's copy has only in-frame clones and lacks some. The sample contains under 150,000 clones, approximately 89% of which appear only once. The origin of this receptor is an adult in good health. The source material was peripheral blood, sampled on day 0 of AZD1222 vaccination. This chain links TRBV6-5 with TRBJ2-5; TRBD1 matches 8 bases. Here the CDR3 reads CASSYYGQGGGETQYF. The CDR3 nucleotides are TGTGCCAGCAGTTACTACGGACAGGGCGGAGGAGAGACCCAGTACTTC.